The 21 T cell receptor beta chains presented below share a single source sample, sequenced in a study of T cells after yellow fever vaccination. Using its own MiXCR run on the 5' RACE reads, TCRdb lists one record per CDR3 protein. Of a few hundred thousand distinct CDR3 sequences in the sample, 3.5% to 4.5% are singletons; the top ten hold roughly 19%. Sequencing used PBMCs, obtained 15 days after the yellow fever booster vaccination. The receptors come from a man aged 18-30 years who received the YFV17D yellow fever vaccine.

The rearrangement joins TRBV20-1 to TRBJ2-1; 14 bases align to TRBD2. Germline loops: CDR1 DFQATT, CDR2 SNEGSKA (reference sequence). The CDR3 covers 16 residues. After removal of 1 base from V and 6 bases from J, the junction contained 5 bases not matched to a gene. DNA of the CDR3: TGCAGTGCTAGAGCCCCGACTAGCGGGGGGGCCAATGAGCAGTTCTTC. Translating gives CSARAPTSGGANEQFF.

This clonotype was observed a few times. The CDR3 DNA is TGTGCCAGCAGCCGACCCCCGCCGGGACACAACTACGAGCAGTACTTC. The encoded protein is CASSRPPPGHNYEQYF. V is TRBV7-2 and J is TRBJ2-7; D is possibly TRBD1 (6 bases). Trimming took 5 bases from V and 3 from J, leaving 20 bases between them. There are 16 residues in the CDR3. CDR1 is SGHTA and CDR2 is FQGNSA in the germline V gene.

This clonotype was detected many times. The gene calls are TRBV6-5 and TRBJ2-2; 7 nucleotides line up with TRBD1. The V gene end was trimmed by 4 bases and the J gene end by 3 bases; junction bases not matched to a gene: 5. The CDR3 is 15 residues long. Germline V lookup: CDR1 MNHEY, CDR2 SVGAGI. DNA for the CDR3: TGTGCCAGCAGTTTCCGGGACAGATACACCGGGGAGCTGTTTTTT. It translates to CASSFRDRYTGELFF.

This clonotype was counted many times. The rearrangement links TRBV7-2 to TRBJ2-2; 7 nucleotides align to TRBD1. The CDR3 totals 19 residues. V shed 4 bases, J shed 6 bases, and the junction held 20 bases outside the gene matches. Germline V CDR1 and CDR2: SGHTA, FQGNSA. CDR3 DNA sequence: TGTGCCAGCAGCTACACCGGGACAGCCCTCGGTATAGCGTCCGGGGAGCTGTTTTTT. Translation: CASSYTGTALGIASGELFF.

This clonotype was counted at least ten times. The V call is TRBV11-2, the J call TRBJ2-3; TRBD2 matches at 8 bases. The germline V gene has CDR1 SGHAT and CDR2 FQNNGV. The CDR3 extends over 15 amino acids. The V segment lost 5 bases and the J segment 1 base; nucleotides outside the gene matches: 5. The CDR3 DNA follows: TGTGCCAGCAGCCCTCGGCGGGGGGGCACAGATACGCAGTATTTT. Translating it yields CASSPRRGGTDTQYF.

This clonotype was seen a handful of times. The chain couples TRBV6-2 or TRBV6-3 to TRBJ2-5; the D gene is possibly TRBD2 (5 bases). Germline values: CDR1 MNHEY, CDR2 SVGEGT. This CDR3 spans 14 amino acids. V was trimmed by 0 bases and J by 5 bases, leaving 10 bases between them. The CDR3 here is CASSYSREWETQYF. The CDR3 nucleotides are TGTGCCAGCAGTTACTCGAGGGAATGGGAGACCCAGTACTTC.

This clonotype was picked up a small number of times. V is TRBV19 and J is TRBJ1-1, with D unclear. Germline V CDR1 and CDR2: LNHDA, SQIVND (reference sequence). This CDR3 comprises 12 residues. V lost 3 bases, J lost 5 bases, and 7 bases lay in between. For the CDR3, the DNA is TGTGCCAGTAGTATGTCTAAAACTGAAGCTTTCTTT. This translates into CASSMSKTEAFF.

The J gene is TRBJ1-2, the V gene TRBV5-1; unclear D gene. The V end lost 4 bases, the J end lost 4 bases, and 17 bases lay between the germline ends. This CDR3 region has 15 residues. The germline gives CDR1 SGHRS, CDR2 YFSETQ. CDR3 nucleotide sequence: TGCGCCAGCAGCACCGGTGTACCTTATATCTATGGCTACACCTTC. Its translation: CASSTGVPYIYGYTF.

This clonotype has more than one count but fewer than ten. The chain links TRBV10-3 to TRBJ2-3; 7 bases are shared with TRBD1. CDR3 length equals 16 residues. Germline CDR1 is ENHRY and CDR2 is SYGVKD. V shed 6 bases, J shed 4 bases, and the junction held 13 bases outside the gene matches. The CDR3 reads CAIRDRDSEMADTQYF. The CDR3 DNA follows: TGTGCCATCAGGGACCGGGACAGTGAGATGGCAGATACGCAGTATTTT.

In this sample, this clonotype turned up many times. This rearrangement joins TRBV29-1 to TRBJ2-7, with D uncertain. Germline lookup yields CDR1 SQVTM and CDR2 ANQGSEA. V lost 5 bases to trimming and J lost 5 bases, with 13 bases between them. The CDR3 length is 12 residues. The CDR3 region is CSVRVESHEQYV. The CDR3 DNA reads TGCAGCGTTCGCGTTGAAAGCCACGAGCAGTACGTC.

This clonotype was counted many times. The rearrangement links TRBV7-2 to TRBJ2-2; no clear D. Germline CDR1 reads SGHTA; CDR2 reads FQGNSA. This CDR3 is built from 13 residues. V was clipped by 1 base and J by 4 bases, with 4 bases between them. The CDR3 reads CASSLDPTGELFF. CDR3 DNA sequence: TGTGCCAGCAGCTTAGATCCCACCGGGGAGCTGTTTTTT. The full variable domain, rest sourced from reference TRBV7-2 and TRBJ2-2, is GAGVSQSPSNKVTEKGKDVELRCDPISGHTALYWYRQSLGQGLEFLIYFQGNSAPDKSGLPSDRFSAERTGGSVSTLTIQRTQQEDSAVYLCASSLDPTGELFFGEGSRLTVL.

Comments on this clonotype: This may arise from a read error, as a much more abundant clone is one base away. The J gene is TRBJ2-5, the V gene TRBV9; D is ambiguous. From germline, CDR1 is SGDLS and CDR2 YYNGEE. The CDR3 spans 14 residues. CDR3 DNA: TGTGCCAGCAGCGCCCCAGAGGCGCAAGAGACCGAGTACTTC. Translated, it gives CASSAPEAQETEYF.

The chain's CDR3 is CASSQEAGSEAFF. For the CDR3, the DNA is TGCGCCAGCAGCCAAGAAGCTGGGAGTGAAGCTTTCTTT. V and J are TRBV4-3 and TRBJ1-1; D is unresolved. Germline CDR1 LGHNA, CDR2 YSLEER. V was cut by 0 bases and J by 7 bases, with 9 bases left in between. The CDR3 is 13 residues long.

This clonotype has just a few counts. The J gene is TRBJ2-5, the V gene TRBV7-9; 10 nucleotides agree with TRBD1. Trimming cost V 6 bases and J 2 bases; bases outside gene matches: 12. Germline CDR1 reads SEHNR; CDR2 reads FQNEAQ (reference sequence). The CDR3 sequence is 17 residues long. CDR3 region: CASSSRDRGPSQETQYF. The CDR3 DNA reads TGTGCCAGCAGTTCCCGGGACAGGGGTCCCTCACAAGAGACCCAGTACTTC.

The rearrangement joins TRBV5-1 to TRBJ2-7; a possible D gene is TRBD1 (5 bases). This CDR3 has 14 residues. With 4 bases removed from V and 4 bases from J, the gap between germline ends came to 15 bases. The V gene's germline CDR1 is SGHRS and CDR2 YFSETQ. The CDR3 DNA is TGCGCCAGCAGCGAGTCAGGGTCCCTTTACGAGCAGTACTTC. Residues: CASSESGSLYEQYF. Using reference TRBV5-1 and TRBJ2-7 for the parts outside the CDR3, the full variable domain is KAGVTQTPRYLIKTRGQQVTLSCSPISGHRSVSWYQQTPGQGLQFLFEYFSETQRNKGNFPGRFSGRQFSNSRSEMNVSTLELGDSALYLCASSESGSLYEQYFGPGTRLTVT.

V and J are TRBV18 and TRBJ1-4; the D gene is possibly TRBD1 (5 bases). The CDR3 runs 16 residues. Germline V lookup: CDR1 KGHSH, CDR2 LQKENI. Trimming pared 4 bases from V and 1 base from J, leaving 13 bases between. This chain's CDR3 is CASSRSVRGTNEKLFF. The CDR3 DNA reads as TGTGCCAGCTCACGGAGCGTGAGGGGAACTAATGAAAAACTGTTTTTT.

Comment on this clonotype: A much larger clone lies one base from this, so it may be a read error. This sequence joins TRBV5-1 and TRBJ1-2; the match to TRBD1 covers 7 bases. The CDR3 covers 16 residues. Germline loops: CDR1 SGHRS, CDR2 YFSETQ. The CDR3 spells CASSLVSGQVNYVYTF. The CDR3 coding sequence is TGCGCCAGCAGCTTGGTGTCTGGACAGGTCAACTATGTCTACACCTTC.

This clonotype was observed many times. This chain links TRBV20-1 with TRBJ2-3; D perhaps matches TRBD2 (5 bases). Germline assignment: CDR1 DFQATT and CDR2 SNEGSKA (reference sequence). The CDR3 spans 16 residues. The V and J ends lost 0 bases and 2 bases respectively, with 15 bases between them. The CDR3 spells CSARDFLASSTDTQYF. In DNA, the CDR3 is TGCAGTGCTAGAGACTTCCTAGCTTCGTCCACAGATACGCAGTATTTT.

This clonotype has a handful of counts. This chain uses TRBV25-1 with TRBJ2-4; D is tentatively TRBD1 or TRBD2 (5 bases each). CDR1 and CDR2 from the germline V gene are MGHDK and SYGVNS. The germline V and J ends were trimmed by 6 bases and 6 bases, with 18 bases remaining between them. There are 15 residues in the CDR3. The CDR3 DNA reads as TGTGCCAGCAGCGAAACCGGGACCCCGATAAACATTCAGTACTTC. Translated, it gives CASSETGTPINIQYF.

This clonotype was seen at least ten times. V usage is TRBV27 and J usage is TRBJ2-7; D might be TRBD1 or TRBD2, each matching 5 bases. V lost 5 bases, J lost 12 bases, and 26 bases lay in between. CDR3 length: 15 residues. Germline loops: CDR1 MNHEY, CDR2 SMNVEV (reference sequence). Here the CDR3 reads CASSLGTLPSISVYF. CDR3 in DNA: TGTGCCAGCAGTCTCGGGACGCTCCCTTCGATAAGTGTGTACTTC.

The table lists this clonotype with many counts. The DNA of the CDR3 is TGTGCCAGCAGTCCGAGCGGGGGGGCCGACGAGCAGTACTTC. Its protein is CASSPSGGADEQYF. The rearrangement joins TRBV6-2 or TRBV6-3 to TRBJ2-7; 10 nucleotides line up with TRBD2. Germline CDR1 is MNHEY and CDR2 is SVGEGT. V shed 5 bases and J 5 bases; nucleotides not matched to a gene: 6. The CDR3 totals 14 residues.